One sample yielded the 15 T cell receptor beta chains listed below, sequenced in a study of blood T cells in healthy people across ages. Next came a second PCR, run for about 6 to 11 cycles, which used a sample-barcoded 5' primer along with a J-beta primer mix. TCRdb processed the 5' RACE reads anew with MiXCR; each CDR3 protein has one entry. This sample has around 1.1 million distinct CDR3 sequences; about two fifths occur once, and the top ten carry 10% to 15%. Sequencing was carried out using blood. The receptors were sampled from a man in his late teens or twenties in good health.

The gene calls are TRBV30 and TRBJ2-1; possibly TRBD1 for D (6 bases). The DNA end is more similar to TRBJ2-7, so the J call may be wrong. This CDR3 comprises 14 residues. Germline CDR1 GTSNPN, CDR2 SVGIG (reference sequence). The CDR3 loop is CAWTARGIEDEQYF. The CDR3 region has the DNA TGTGCCTGGACTGCCAGGGGAATTGAAGACGAGCAGTACTTC.

The rearrangement uses TRBV12-3 or TRBV12-4 and TRBJ1-2, with a possible D match to TRBD1 (5 bases). The CDR3 loop spans 16 amino acids. Trimming cost V 3 bases and J 6 bases, with 20 bases left between them. The DNA for the CDR3 is TGTGCCAGCAGTTTGTTGCTCTCGGGGGATCAGCATGGCTACACCTTC. Protein product: CASSLLLSGDQHGYTF.

The J gene is TRBJ1-6, the V gene TRBV5-6; D is unclear. V gave up 3 bases and J gave up 1 base, with 11 bases separating them. This CDR3 is built from 16 residues. In germline, CDR1 is SGHDT, CDR2 YYEEEE. The CDR3 nucleotides are TGTGCCAGCAGCTCCTGGAAAATGTCCTATAATTCACCCCTCCACTTT. Amino acids: CASSSWKMSYNSPLHF.

This clonotype came up a few times. V usage is TRBV20-1 and J usage is TRBJ1-5; D is ambiguous. Trimming stripped 6 bases from V and 2 bases from J, with 11 bases between. CDR1 is DFQATT and CDR2 is SNEGSKA in the germline V gene (reference sequence). The CDR3 spans 13 residues. This CDR3 is CSAEGIGNQPQHF. The CDR3 DNA is TGCAGTGCCGAGGGCATAGGCAATCAGCCCCAGCATTTT.

This clonotype was picked up a small number of times. J is TRBJ1-2 and V is TRBV12-3 or TRBV12-4; 8 bases agree with TRBD1. V was pared by 5 bases and J by 6 bases, with 5 bases of the junction left unmatched. There are 13 residues in the CDR3. The CDR3 spells CASSRDRFDGYTF. CDR3 bases: TGTGCCAGCAGTCGGGACAGGTTCGATGGCTACACCTTC.

The CDR3 region has the DNA TGTGCCAGCAGTGAAGGGGGGTTTCATGGCTACACCTTC. This gives the protein CASSEGGFHGYTF. The rearrangement links TRBV2 to TRBJ1-2; tentatively, D is TRBD1 (5 bases). The germline V gene encodes CDR1 SNHLY and CDR2 FYNNEI. The CDR3 has 13 residues. V was cut by 1 base and J by 6 bases, with 9 bases left in between.

V gene TRBV5-1 combines with J gene TRBJ2-1, with 7 bases that match TRBD1. V shed 0 bases, J shed 7 bases, and the junction held 4 bases outside the gene matches. The CDR3 runs 14 residues. CDR1 SGHRS and CDR2 YFSETQ come from the germline V gene. For the CDR3, the DNA is TGCGCCAGCAGCTTGGGTCGCAGGGGGAATGAGCAGTTCTTC. Encoded protein: CASSLGRRGNEQFF. The full variable domain, rest sourced from reference TRBV5-1 and TRBJ2-1, is KAGVTQTPRYLIKTRGQQVTLSCSPISGHRSVSWYQQTPGQGLQFLFEYFSETQRNKGNFPGRFSGRQFSNSRSEMNVSTLELGDSALYLCASSLGRRGNEQFFGPGTRLTVL.

The chain couples TRBV12-3 or TRBV12-4 to TRBJ2-1, with a tentative D call TRBD1 (8 bases). V was pared by 6 bases and J by 8 bases, with 20 bases between. The CDR3 runs 15 residues. CDR3 in amino acids: CASSTGGGLFYEQFF. The CDR3 nucleotides read TGTGCCAGCAGCACAGGGGGGGGGCTCTTCTATGAGCAGTTCTTC.

The rearrangement joins TRBV4-3 to TRBJ1-1; D gene unclear. The V gene's germline CDR1 is LGHNA and CDR2 YSLEER. The germline V and J ends were trimmed by 0 bases and 10 bases, with 15 bases remaining between them. The CDR3 loop spans 14 amino acids. The CDR3 reads CASSQDRWRSRAFF. The CDR3 nucleotides read TGCGCCAGCAGCCAAGATAGGTGGCGGTCCCGAGCTTTCTTT.

This clonotype was seen more than once but under ten times. V and J are TRBV10-3 and TRBJ2-7, with D perhaps matching TRBD2 (6 bases). Germline values: CDR1 ENHRY, CDR2 SYGVKD. V lost 10 bases and J 7 bases, leaving 23 bases between the germline ends. This CDR3 has 14 residues. The CDR3 is CATYAGGNNGEQYF. The CDR3 DNA reads TGTGCCACCTACGCTGGGGGGAACAATGGTGAGCAGTACTTC.

This sequence joins TRBV12-3 or TRBV12-4 and TRBJ2-2; D possibly corresponds to TRBD2 (5 bases). The CDR3 covers 14 residues. V lost 2 bases to trimming and J lost 5 bases, with 9 bases between them. The CDR3 DNA reads TGTGCCAGCAGTTTACTTGGGGAGACCGGGGAGCTGTTTTTT. Protein sequence: CASSLLGETGELFF.

This clonotype was seen a handful of times. The rearrangement links TRBV9 to TRBJ2-1; 8 bases fit TRBD1. Germline values: CDR1 SGDLS, CDR2 YYNGEE. The CDR3 totals 15 residues. Trimming cost V 4 bases and J 1 base; bases outside gene matches: 4. Written as DNA, the CDR3 is TGTGCCAGCAGCTCCCGGGACAGGTCCTACAATGAGCAGTTCTTC. Residues: CASSSRDRSYNEQFF.

V and J are TRBV5-1 and TRBJ2-3; weak D call: TRBD1 (5 bases). The CDR3 loop spans 15 amino acids. V was pared by 4 bases and J by 0 bases, with 12 bases between. Looked up from germline, CDR1 is SGHRS and CDR2 is YFSETQ. For the CDR3, the DNA is TGCGCCAGCAGCCTCCAACAGGTTAGCACAGATACGCAGTATTTT. Amino acids: CASSLQQVSTDTQYF.

A remark on this clonotype: Sequence at one end of the junction differs from germline and may be a read error. This sequence joins TRBV5-1 and TRBJ2-1, with D hard to call. Germline V CDR1 and CDR2: SGHRS, YFSETQ. The CDR3 has 12 residues. The CDR3 DNA reads as TGCGCCGGCAGCGAGGCTCTCTCAGAGCAGTTCTTC. Protein product: CAGSEALSEQFF.

This chain uses TRBV12-3 or TRBV12-4 with TRBJ1-2, with 8 positions matching TRBD1. V lost 5 bases and J lost 7; bases outside the gene matches: 12. The CDR3 runs 15 residues. The CDR3 coding sequence is TGTGCCAGCAGTGTCGGACAGGGTAGTTACTGTGGCTACACCTTC. Translated: CASSVGQGSYCGYTF.